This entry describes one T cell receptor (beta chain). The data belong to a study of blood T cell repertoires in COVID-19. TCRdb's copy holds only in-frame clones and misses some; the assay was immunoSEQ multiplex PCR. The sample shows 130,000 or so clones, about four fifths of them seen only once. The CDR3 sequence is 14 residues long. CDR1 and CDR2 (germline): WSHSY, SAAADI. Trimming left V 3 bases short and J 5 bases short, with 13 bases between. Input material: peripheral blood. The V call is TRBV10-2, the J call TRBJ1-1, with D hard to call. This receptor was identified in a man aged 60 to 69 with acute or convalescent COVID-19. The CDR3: CASSDGAGWTEAFF. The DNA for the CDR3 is TGCGCCAGCAGTGACGGTGCAGGATGGACTGAAGCTTTCTTT.